One T cell receptor beta chain is described in this entry. Antigen: not known. These data originate in a study of beta chain features in type 1 diabetes. The CDR3 extends over 12 amino acids. CDR1 is SGHVS, CDR2 FQNEAQ, per germline. Findings of the study overall: Among patients with Type 1 diabetes, TCRB CDR3s were moderately but significantly shorter in every one of the four CD4+ subsets.

Of the isolated RNA, all was reverse transcribed, and so the sequenced material was expressed TCRB transcripts. Measured with immunoSEQ multiplex PCR; TCRdb has only the in-frame clones, and not every one. The table records some 350,000 clones, approximately 13% of them present only once. The chain employs TRBV7-8 and TRBJ2-5; no definite D call. Matching the DNA end better, TRBJ2-7 makes the J call doubtful. Sequencing input: naive CD4+ T cells from blood. The receptor comes from a woman aged 18-29 years with type 1 diabetes. The CDR3 reads CASSFVRYEQYF. In nucleotides, the CDR3 is TGTGCCAGCAGCTTCGTTCGATACGAGCAGTACTTC.